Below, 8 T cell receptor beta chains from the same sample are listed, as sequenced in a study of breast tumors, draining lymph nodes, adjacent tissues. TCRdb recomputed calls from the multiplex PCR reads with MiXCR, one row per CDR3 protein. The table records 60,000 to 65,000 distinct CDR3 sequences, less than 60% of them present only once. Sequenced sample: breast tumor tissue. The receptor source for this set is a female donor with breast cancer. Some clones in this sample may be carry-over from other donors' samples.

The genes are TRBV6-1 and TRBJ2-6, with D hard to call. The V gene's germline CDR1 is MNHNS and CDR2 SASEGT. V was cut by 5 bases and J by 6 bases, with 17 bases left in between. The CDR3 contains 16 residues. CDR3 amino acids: CASSQLATLMANVLTF. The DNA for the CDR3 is TGTGCCAGCAGTCAATTGGCTACTCTAATGGCCAACGTCCTGACTTTC.

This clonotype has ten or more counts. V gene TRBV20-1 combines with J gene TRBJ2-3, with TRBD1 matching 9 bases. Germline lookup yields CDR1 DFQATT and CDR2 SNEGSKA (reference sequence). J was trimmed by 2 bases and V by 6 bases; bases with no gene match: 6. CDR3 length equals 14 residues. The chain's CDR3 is CSASTGGITDTQYF. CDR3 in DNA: TGCAGTGCCTCGACAGGGGGTATCACAGATACGCAGTATTTT.

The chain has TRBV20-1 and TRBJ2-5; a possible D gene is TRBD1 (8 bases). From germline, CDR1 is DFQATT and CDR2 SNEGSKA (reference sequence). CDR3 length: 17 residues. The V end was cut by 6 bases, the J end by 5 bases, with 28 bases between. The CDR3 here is CSAAGEGQVGGRETQYF. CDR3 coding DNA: TGCAGTGCGGCAGGGGAGGGACAGGTGGGGGGGCGGGAGACCCAGTACTTC.

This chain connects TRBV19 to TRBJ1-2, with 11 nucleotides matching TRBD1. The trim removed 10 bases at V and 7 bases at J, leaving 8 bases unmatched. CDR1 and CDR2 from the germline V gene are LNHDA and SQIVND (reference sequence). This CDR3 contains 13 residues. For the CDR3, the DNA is TGTGCCACCAGTGGGACAGGGGGTACTGGCTACACCTTC. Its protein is CATSGTGGTGYTF.

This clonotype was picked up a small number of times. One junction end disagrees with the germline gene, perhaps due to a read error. The CDR3, as DNA: TGCGCCAATAGTAATACAGGTTTATCACCCCTCCACTTT. Its translation is CANSNTGLSPLHF. The genes are TRBV19 and TRBJ1-6; D might be TRBD1 (5 bases). CDR3 length: 13 amino acids. Germline V gives CDR1 LNHDA, CDR2 SQIVND (reference sequence).

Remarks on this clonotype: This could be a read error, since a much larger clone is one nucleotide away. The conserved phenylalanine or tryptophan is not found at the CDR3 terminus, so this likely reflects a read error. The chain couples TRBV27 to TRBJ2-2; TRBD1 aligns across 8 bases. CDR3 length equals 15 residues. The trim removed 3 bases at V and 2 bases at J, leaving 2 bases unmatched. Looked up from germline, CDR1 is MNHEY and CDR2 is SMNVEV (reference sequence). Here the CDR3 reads CASSLDRENTGELFS. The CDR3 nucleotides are TGTGCCAGCAGTTTGGACAGGGAAAACACCGGGGAGCTGTTTTCT.

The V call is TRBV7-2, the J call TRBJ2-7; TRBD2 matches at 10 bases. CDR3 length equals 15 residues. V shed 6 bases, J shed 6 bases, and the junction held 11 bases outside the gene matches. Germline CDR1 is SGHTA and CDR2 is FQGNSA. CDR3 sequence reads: CASSLVLAGKGEQYF. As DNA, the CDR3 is TGTGCCAGCAGTCTAGTACTAGCGGGAAAGGGCGAGCAGTACTTC.

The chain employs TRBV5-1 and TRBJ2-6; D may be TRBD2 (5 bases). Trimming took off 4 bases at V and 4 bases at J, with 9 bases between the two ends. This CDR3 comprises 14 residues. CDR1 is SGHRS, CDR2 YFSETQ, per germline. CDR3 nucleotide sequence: TGCGCCAGCAGCCCAAGAGGGGGGGCCAACGTCCTGACTTTC. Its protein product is CASSPRGGANVLTF.